The clone carrying this TCR beta chain was seen a handful of times. V was pared by 3 bases and J by 7 bases, with 16 bases between. The germline V gene encodes CDR1 MNHNS and CDR2 SASEGT. The CDR3 consists of 15 residues. This sample is drawn from a study of Ad26.COV2.S vaccination and SARS-CoV-2 variants. The treatment: around 19 received Ad26.COV2.S at low or high dose, single or two shots; roughly five received placebo; per-sample allocation not given. After the first vaccine or placebo injection, samples were drawn on day 63. Some clones are missing from TCRdb's copy, which holds only in-frame ones; the method was immunoSEQ multiplex PCR. The sample holds 350,000 to 450,000 clones, roughly 85% seen once.

Here the sequenced sample was peripheral blood, taken in a trial of Ad26.COV2.S vaccine versus placebo. The chain employs TRBV6-1 and TRBJ1-5, with D possibly TRBD1 on 5 matching bases. This receptor was obtained from a person between 18 and 60 years old who received the Ad26.COV2.S COVID-19 vaccine or a placebo. In DNA, the CDR3 is TGTGCCAGCAGTGAGAGGGGTAGCGGCGGGCAGCCCCAGCATTTT. It codes for CASSERGSGGQPQHF.